This T cell receptor beta chain was identified during a study of cytomegalovirus exposure and HLA in healthy donors. Study context: A subsequent analysis stated that the 120 validation repertoires were run on the same platform as the 600 to 750 first-cohort repertoires. Study conclusions and caveats: There were a few CMV-associated chains whose specificity for CMV antigens was confirmed in vitro. That first-cohort TCR clusters tended to co-occur in the approximately 120 validation repertoires was found in a later analysis.

Libraries were prepared by immunoSEQ multiplex PCR; TCRdb keeps only in-frame clonotypes and omits some of them. Of about 250,000 clones listed, over 75% are singletons. Trimming took off 7 bases at V and 5 bases at J, with 14 bases between the two ends. The germline V gene has CDR1 MNHNS and CDR2 SASEGT. This CDR3 region has 13 residues. Concerning this clone itself: Its antigen is unknown.

The V and J genes are TRBV6-1 and TRBJ2-5; D remains ambiguous. The receptor was derived from a man aged 18 to 35 in good health and CMV-seropositive. The sequenced material came from PBMCs. CDR3 region: CASNDLTPETQYF. In DNA, the CDR3 is TGTGCCAGCAACGACTTAACCCCCGAGACCCAGTACTTC.